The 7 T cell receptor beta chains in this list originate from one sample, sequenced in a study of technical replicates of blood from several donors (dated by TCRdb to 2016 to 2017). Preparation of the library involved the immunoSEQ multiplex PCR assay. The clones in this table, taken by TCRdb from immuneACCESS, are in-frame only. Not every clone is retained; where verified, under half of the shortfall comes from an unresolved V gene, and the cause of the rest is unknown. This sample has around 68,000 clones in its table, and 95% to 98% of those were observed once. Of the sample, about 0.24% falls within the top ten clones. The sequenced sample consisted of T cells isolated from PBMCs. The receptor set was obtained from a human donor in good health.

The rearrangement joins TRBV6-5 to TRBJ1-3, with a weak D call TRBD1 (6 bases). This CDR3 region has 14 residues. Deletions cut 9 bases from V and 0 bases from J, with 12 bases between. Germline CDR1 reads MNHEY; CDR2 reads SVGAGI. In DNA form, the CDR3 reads TGTGCCAGTAGACAGGTCAACTCTGGAAACACCATATATTTT. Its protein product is CASRQVNSGNTIYF.

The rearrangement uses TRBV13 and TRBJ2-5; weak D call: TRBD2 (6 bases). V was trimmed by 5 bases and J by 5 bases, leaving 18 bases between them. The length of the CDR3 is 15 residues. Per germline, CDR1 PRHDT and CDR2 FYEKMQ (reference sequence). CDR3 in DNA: TGTGCCAGCAGCCCCTCCGGGAGCTACCGGGAGACCCAGTACTTC. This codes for CASSPSGSYRETQYF.

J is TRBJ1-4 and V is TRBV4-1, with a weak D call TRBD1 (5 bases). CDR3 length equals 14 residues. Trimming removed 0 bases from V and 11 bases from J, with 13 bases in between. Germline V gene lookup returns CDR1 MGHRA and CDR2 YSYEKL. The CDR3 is CASSQDRELEKLFF. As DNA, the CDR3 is TGCGCCAGCAGCCAAGACAGGGAATTGGAGAAACTGTTTTTT.

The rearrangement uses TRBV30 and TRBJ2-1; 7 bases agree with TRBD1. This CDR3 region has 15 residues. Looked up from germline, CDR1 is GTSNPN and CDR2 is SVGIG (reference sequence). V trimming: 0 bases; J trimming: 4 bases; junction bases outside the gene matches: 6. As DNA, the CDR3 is TGTGCCTGGAGTGTGGGGACAGCCCCGTACAATGAGCAGTTCTTC. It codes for CAWSVGTAPYNEQFF. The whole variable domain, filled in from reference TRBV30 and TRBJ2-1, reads SQTIHQWPATLVQPVGSPLSLECTVEGTSNPNLYWYRQAAGRGLQLLFYSVGIGQISSEVPQNLSASRPQDRQFILSSKKLLLSDSGFYLCAWSVGTAPYNEQFFGPGTRLTVL.

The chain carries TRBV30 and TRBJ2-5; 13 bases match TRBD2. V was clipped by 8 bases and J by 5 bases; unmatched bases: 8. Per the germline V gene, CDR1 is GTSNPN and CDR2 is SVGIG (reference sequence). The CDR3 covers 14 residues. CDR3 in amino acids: CAGGLAGVGETQYF. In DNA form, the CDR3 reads TGTGCCGGCGGACTAGCGGGAGTCGGGGAGACCCAGTACTTC.

CDR3 in amino acids: CASSEGSAQYF. CDR3 DNA: TGTGCCAGCAGCGAGGGATCGGCCCAGTACTTC. The V and J genes are TRBV7-3 and TRBJ2-5; D may be TRBD2 (5 bases). The V gene lost 5 bases and the J gene lost 9 bases, with 10 bases spanning the gap. Germline V gene data show CDR1 as SGHTA and CDR2 as FQGTGA. The CDR3 extends over 11 amino acids.

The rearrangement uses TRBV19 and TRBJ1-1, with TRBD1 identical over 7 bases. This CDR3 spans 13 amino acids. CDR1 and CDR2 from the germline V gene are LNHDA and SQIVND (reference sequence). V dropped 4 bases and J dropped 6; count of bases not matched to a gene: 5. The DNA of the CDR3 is TGTGCCAGTAGTAGACAGGGAGTGGCTGAAGCTTTCTTT. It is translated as CASSRQGVAEAFF.